There are a few counts of the clone carrying this TCR beta chain. No antigen is known for it. Clones were read by immunoSEQ multiplex PCR, and TCRdb kept only the in-frame ones, dropping some. The table includes about 83,000 clones, more than 75% detected once. The data originate from a study of T cell responses to AZD1222 COVID-19 vaccine. Germline CDR1 reads SGHDT; CDR2 reads YYEEEE. This CDR3 has 16 amino acids. The V and J ends lost 0 bases and 7 bases respectively, with 16 bases between them. Notes on the study in general: Increased Spike-specific TCR breadth and depth were observed after two AZD1222 doses. At baseline, just a handful of AZD1222 recipients tested seropositive. Vaccine-associated CD4 TCRs spanned spike, dominant at 160-218 and 743-854.

The sample here was peripheral blood, taken on day 0 of AZD1222 vaccination. The receptor was isolated from an adult in good health. The chain links TRBV5-6 to TRBJ2-2; a weak D match, TRBD2 (5 bases). This CDR3 reads CASSLGDRQRNGELFF. The CDR3 region has the DNA TGTGCCAGCAGCTTGGGAGACCGGCAGCGGAACGGGGAGCTGTTTTTT.